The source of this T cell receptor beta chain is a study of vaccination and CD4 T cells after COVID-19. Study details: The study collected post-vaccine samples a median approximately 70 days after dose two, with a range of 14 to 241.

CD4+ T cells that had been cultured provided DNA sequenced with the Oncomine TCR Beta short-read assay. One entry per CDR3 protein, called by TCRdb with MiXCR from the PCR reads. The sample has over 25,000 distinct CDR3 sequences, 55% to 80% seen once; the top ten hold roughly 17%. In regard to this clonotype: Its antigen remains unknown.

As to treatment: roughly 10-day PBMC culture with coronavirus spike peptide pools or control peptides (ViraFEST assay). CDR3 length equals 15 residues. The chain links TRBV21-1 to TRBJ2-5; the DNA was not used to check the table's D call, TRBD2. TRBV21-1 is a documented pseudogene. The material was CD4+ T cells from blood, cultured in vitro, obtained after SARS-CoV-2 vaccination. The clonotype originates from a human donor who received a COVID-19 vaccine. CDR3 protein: CASSKNKTRMETQYF. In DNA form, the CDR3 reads TGTGCCAGCAGCAAAAACAAAACTAGAATGGAGACCCAGTACTTC.